This TCR beta chain emerged from a study of blood T cells in healthy people across ages. Across the study: Using template switching, researchers captured about one barcoded beta molecule for each two T cells. Notes on the study in general: More naive CD4+ cells and higher diversity were found in long-lived than in aged donors.

This clonotype has more than one count but fewer than ten. Its antigen remains unidentified. A much larger clone differs from this one at a single base, so this may be a read error. Isolation of PBMCs gave at least 6 million cells per sample. In germline, CDR1 is SGHRS, CDR2 YFSETQ. The CDR3 is made up of 16 amino acids. Trimming took off 0 bases at V and 7 bases at J, with 20 bases between the two ends. A sample-barcoded 5' primer and a J-beta primer mix were used in a second PCR of roughly 6 to 11 cycles. TCRdb recomputed calls from the 5' RACE reads with MiXCR, one row per CDR3 protein. The sample yields about 700,000 distinct CDR3 sequences, 32% seen once.

The V call is TRBV5-1, the J call TRBJ2-7; TRBD1 might be the D (5 bases). Specimen: blood. This TCR derives from an elderly woman in good health. The CDR3 sequence: CASSLALGRGSGEQYF. DNA of the CDR3: TGCGCCAGCAGCTTGGCGTTGGGGCGAGGTAGTGGTGAGCAGTACTTC.